These 23 T cell receptor beta chains share one sample of origin, sequenced in a study of metastatic and nonmetastatic thyroid tumors. TCRdb re-clonotyped the PCR reads through MiXCR. Seen here are about 40,000 clones, 15% to 20% observed once, and the top ten hold 3.8%. All patients reached thyroid surgery having received no treatment beforehand. Sequencing input: blood. All receptors come from a female donor with papillary thyroid cancer or a benign thyroid nodule (not recorded which). Some clones in this sample may be carry-over from other donors' samples.

This clone has more than one count but fewer than ten. One end of the junction does not line up with germline, which may come from a read error. V gene TRBV11-2 combines with J gene TRBJ2-1, with D possibly being TRBD2 (5 bases). The CDR3 totals 15 residues. Germline values: CDR1 SGHAT, CDR2 FQNNGV. The CDR3 is CAISPRTESVSGQFF. The DNA of the CDR3 is TGTGCCATCAGCCCACGGACTGAAAGCGTAAGTGGGCAGTTCTTC.

This clone was recorded many times. This chain connects TRBV7-3 to TRBJ2-5; TRBD1 matches 9 bases. V was pared by 5 bases and J by 5 bases, with 12 bases of the junction left unmatched. This CDR3 contains 16 residues. Germline V gene lookup returns CDR1 SGHTA and CDR2 FQGTGA. Here the CDR3 reads CASSAIPGQGRETQYF. The CDR3 coding sequence is TGTGCCAGCAGCGCGATTCCGGGACAGGGAAGGGAGACCCAGTACTTC.

This clone appeared many times. This chain uses TRBV28 with TRBJ1-6; 7 bases agree with TRBD1. After removal of 6 bases from V and 7 bases from J, the junction contained 12 bases not matched to a gene. This CDR3 has 16 amino acids. Germline V gene lookup returns CDR1 MDHEN and CDR2 SYDVKM. In nucleotides, the CDR3 is TGTGCCAGCAGGACATCCGGGACAGTCGGAAATTCACCCCTCCACTTT. It codes for CASRTSGTVGNSPLHF.

This clone was observed at least ten times. A much more abundant neighbour one base away suggests this may be a read error. The sample has other DNA sequences that encode this CDR3 too. The chain combines TRBV30 with TRBJ1-4; D not resolved. The CDR3 runs 12 residues. Deletions cut 2 bases from V and 8 bases from J, with 9 bases between. The germline CDR1 and CDR2 sequences are GTSNPN and SVGIG (reference sequence). The CDR3 spells CAWSRDNEKLFF. CDR3 DNA: TGTGCCTGGAGTAGGGATAACGAAAAACTGTTTTTT.

In its sample, this clone was seen a few times. Given a much more abundant clone one base away, this may be a read error. The chain uses TRBV16 and TRBJ2-2; 11 bases align to TRBD2. CDR1 KGHSY and CDR2 FQNENV come from the germline V gene. The V and J ends lost 4 bases and 5 bases, in that order; junction bases with no gene match: 6. CDR3 length: 16 amino acids. CDR3 bases: TGTGCCAGCAGCCCACTAGCGGGGGTGAAAACCGGGGAGCTGTTTTTT. Its protein product is CASSPLAGVKTGELFF.

The sample holds many counts of this clone. The V call is TRBV12-3 or TRBV12-4, the J call TRBJ2-5, with D possibly matching TRBD1 (5 bases). The CDR3 runs to 15 residues. The V gene lost 3 bases and the J gene lost 4 bases, with 15 bases spanning the gap. The CDR3 region has the DNA TGTGCCAGCAGTTTGAGAAATCAGGGTCGAGAGACCCAGTACTTC. Amino acid sequence: CASSLRNQGRETQYF.

There are many counts of this clone. Other nucleotide sequences from this sample produce the same CDR3. The CDR3 is CATSRDLRVTEAFF. CDR3 DNA: TGTGCCACCAGCAGAGATCTCAGGGTTACTGAAGCTTTCTTT. The chain links TRBV15 to TRBJ1-1; the D gene is possibly TRBD1 (5 bases). Trimming left V 0 bases short and J 5 bases short, with 10 bases between. Per germline, CDR1 LNHNV and CDR2 YYDKDF (reference sequence). The CDR3 spans 14 residues.

This chain uses TRBV7-9 with TRBJ2-5; D is ambiguous. This CDR3 has 14 residues. Germline V CDR1 and CDR2: SEHNR, FQNEAQ (reference sequence). The V end lost 1 base, the J end lost 3 bases, and 9 bases lay between the germline ends. The CDR3 DNA sequence: TGTGCCAGCAGCTTAGGGGCAGTCAAAGAGACCCAGTACTTC. Its translation is CASSLGAVKETQYF.

This clone was observed at least ten times. The chain joins TRBV11-3 to TRBJ2-1; D might be TRBD1 (5 bases). Germline CDR1 SGHNT, CDR2 YENEEA. Deletions cut 0 bases from V and 7 bases from J, with 13 bases between. The CDR3 has 15 residues. The CDR3: CASSLEGRKGNEQFF. DNA of the CDR3: TGTGCCAGCAGCTTAGAGGGGCGAAAGGGGAATGAGCAGTTCTTC.

This chain uses TRBV3-1 with TRBJ2-7, with 11 bases that match TRBD1. Trimming at V came to 10 bases and at J to 3 bases, leaving 11 bases not matched to a gene. The CDR3 is 15 amino acids. Germline V gene sequence: CDR1 LGHDT, CDR2 YNNKEL (reference sequence). CDR3: CAISQGQGANYEQYF. The CDR3 nucleotides are TGTGCCATTAGCCAAGGACAGGGGGCAAACTACGAGCAGTACTTC.

This clone appeared many times. This chain connects TRBV7-2 to TRBJ2-3; D not certain. The CDR3 runs 19 residues. Per the germline V gene, CDR1 is SGHTA and CDR2 is FQGNSA. Trimming took off 1 base at V and 6 bases at J, with 26 bases between the two ends. CDR3 loop: CASSLGYLSTVQNEDTQYF. The CDR3 DNA reads as TGTGCCAGCAGCTTAGGTTATTTATCTACAGTCCAGAACGAGGATACGCAGTATTTT.

This clone has a handful of counts. This chain connects TRBV4-1 to TRBJ2-1; the match to TRBD1 covers 8 bases. CDR3 length equals 14 residues. J was trimmed by 12 bases and V by 4 bases; bases with no gene match: 11. Germline V gene sequence: CDR1 MGHRA, CDR2 YSYEKL. CDR3 protein: CASSPGQVNFGQFF. CDR3 nucleotide sequence: TGCGCCAGCAGCCCGGGACAGGTGAATTTTGGGCAGTTCTTC.

By sample share, this clone is medium-sized. The chain has TRBV12-3 or TRBV12-4 and TRBJ2-7, with 10 bases lining up with TRBD1. This CDR3 comprises 13 residues. Germline trimming cut 3 bases from V and 5 bases from J; bases unmatched to any gene: 1. CDR3 bases: TGTGCCAGCAGTTTTGGGACAGGGGACGAGCAGTACTTC. Its protein product is CASSFGTGDEQYF.

This clone was seen repeatedly, ten times or more. The rearrangement uses TRBV7-9 and TRBJ2-5, with a possible D match to TRBD2 (7 bases). Per the germline V gene, CDR1 is SEHNR and CDR2 is FQNEAQ (reference sequence). The CDR3 has 17 residues. Trimming took 5 bases from V and 4 from J, leaving 23 bases between them. DNA for the CDR3: TGTGCCAGCAGCCCCCGTCCGTTGGGGCGGGGGCCAGAGACCCAGTACTTC. It codes for CASSPRPLGRGPETQYF.

This clone was observed a single time. The chain employs TRBV27 and TRBJ2-5, with D hard to call. Trimming stripped 3 bases from V and 0 bases from J, with 8 bases between. Germline CDR1 reads MNHEY; CDR2 reads SMNVEV (reference sequence). CDR3 length: 14 amino acids. CDR3 protein: CASSLIGYQETQYF. In DNA, the CDR3 is TGTGCCAGCAGTTTGATCGGATACCAAGAGACCCAGTACTTC.

In its sample, this clone was seen many times. The genes are TRBV5-1 and TRBJ1-5, with D possibly TRBD1 on 5 matching bases. This CDR3 is 13 amino acids long. Germline assignment: CDR1 SGHRS and CDR2 YFSETQ. Trimming pared 0 bases from V and 10 bases from J, leaving 11 bases between. For the CDR3, the DNA is TGCGCCAGCAGCTTGGCCCGGGGGGGTCCCCAGCATTTT. Amino acid sequence: CASSLARGGPQHF.

In this sample, this clone turned up many times. The rearrangement joins TRBV2 to TRBJ2-3; 10 bases match TRBD2. From germline, CDR1 is SNHLY and CDR2 FYNNEI. With 6 bases clipped from V and 9 bases from J, the junction kept 9 bases outside the gene matches. The CDR3 consists of 14 residues. CDR3 sequence reads: CASRASGRGETQYF. The CDR3 DNA is TGTGCCAGCAGGGCTAGCGGGAGAGGGGAGACGCAGTATTTT.

This clone was seen ten or more times. The CDR3 reads CASSLTDATNEKLFF. CDR3 nucleotide sequence: TGTGCCAGCAGTTTGACAGACGCAACTAATGAAAAACTGTTTTTT. The chain carries TRBV6-1 and TRBJ1-4; D is possibly TRBD1 (5 bases). V was clipped by 5 bases and J by 0 bases, with 10 bases between them. CDR1 and CDR2 from the germline V gene are MNHNS and SASEGT. CDR3 length: 15 residues.

This chain links TRBV19 with TRBJ2-2; D may be TRBD1 (6 bases). The germline V gene has CDR1 LNHDA and CDR2 SQIVND (reference sequence). With 10 bases removed from V and 0 bases from J, the gap between germline ends came to 15 bases. This CDR3 spans 15 amino acids. As DNA, the CDR3 is TGTGCCACAATCGAGACAGGACCGAACACCGGGGAGCTGTTTTTT. Protein product: CATIETGPNTGELFF.

On this clone: This could be a read error, since a much larger clone is one nucleotide away. The rearrangement joins TRBV12-3 or TRBV12-4 to TRBJ2-1; perhaps TRBD1 as D (5 bases). This CDR3 is built from 15 residues. V was clipped by 7 bases and J by 4 bases, with 17 bases between them. The CDR3 loop is CASTVGASVYNEQFF. The CDR3 region has the DNA TGTGCCAGCACAGTAGGGGCCAGTGTGTACAATGAGCAGTTCTTC.

This clone was recorded at least ten times. As DNA, the CDR3 is TGTGCCAGTGGGGAGGAGACCCAGTACTTC. Protein: CASGEETQYF. The V call is TRBV19, the J call TRBJ2-5; D perhaps matches TRBD2 (5 bases). Per germline, CDR1 LNHDA and CDR2 SQIVND (reference sequence). V was shortened by 8 bases and J by 5 bases, with 6 bases between the two germline ends. This CDR3 comprises 10 residues.

This clone was observed at least ten times. V gene TRBV27 combines with J gene TRBJ2-6, with a tentative D call TRBD2 (6 bases). The V and J ends lost 5 bases and 0 bases respectively, with 14 bases between them. This CDR3 spans 17 amino acids. Germline V gene data show CDR1 as MNHEY and CDR2 as SMNVEV (reference sequence). The CDR3 reads CASSPRDLLSGANVLTF. The CDR3 coding sequence is TGTGCCAGCAGTCCCCGGGACTTACTCTCTGGGGCCAACGTCCTGACTTTC.

At least ten counts were recorded for this clone. The chain couples TRBV7-8 to TRBJ1-3; D gene ambiguous. This CDR3 is built from 11 residues. The V and J ends lost 5 bases and 5 bases respectively, with 4 bases between them. The germline V gene encodes CDR1 SGHVS and CDR2 FQNEAQ. The DNA for the CDR3 is TGTGCCAGCAGCCGGAGAAACACCATATATTTT. It translates to CASSRRNTIYF. Complete variable domain (other parts from reference TRBV7-8 and TRBJ1-3): GAGVSQSPRYKVAKRGQDVALRCDPISGHVSLFWYQQALGQGPEFLTYFQNEAQLDKSGLPSDRFFAERPEGSVSTLKIQRTQQEDSAVYLCASSRRNTIYFGEGSWLTVV.